The clone carrying this T cell receptor beta chain appeared once. Its antigen is not known. Clones were sequenced by immunoSEQ multiplex PCR, and TCRdb holds only the in-frame ones, with some missing. This sample has about 2.3 million clones, with just over 90% found just once. The CDR3 consists of 14 residues. CDR1 and CDR2 from the germline V gene are KGHSH and LQKENI. Losses at the gene ends were 8 bases for V and 2 bases for J; bases not matched to a gene: 8. These data originate in a study of shared clonotypes between healthy human individuals. Study observations and caveats: Naive subsets usually exceeded memory subsets in estimated richness. Sequencing depth was expected to influence donor clonotype sharing. Some clonotypes were shared by all four sorted-subset donors, while others were not shared. The non-shared ones had lower generation probabilities than the shared ones.

Sequenced: naive CD4+ T cells from PBMCs. Subset specified: CD45RA+ positively selected. This TCR derives from a man aged 18 to 29 in good health. Some clones in this sample may be carry-over from other donors' samples. The chain links TRBV18 to TRBJ2-7; the match to TRBD2 covers 8 bases. The CDR3: CASRGLVGPYEQYF. Written as DNA, the CDR3 is TGTGCCAGCCGGGGACTAGTGGGGCCCTACGAGCAGTACTTC.